This T cell receptor beta chain was sequenced in a study of cytomegalovirus exposure and HLA in healthy donors. Study-wide results and limits: Reported performance of the classifier showed diagnosis of cytomegalovirus status with high specificity and sensitivity.

This table comes from immunoSEQ multiplex PCR, and its TCRdb copy is limited to in-frame clones, with some not included. The table shows about 240,000 clones, with roughly 86% occurring only once. The V gene end was trimmed by 5 bases and the J gene end by 3 bases; junction bases not matched to a gene: 6. The CDR3 is 15 residues long. Germline loops: CDR1 MDHEN, CDR2 SYDVKM. This clone was detected only once. Its matching antigen is unknown. The material sequenced was PBMCs. The TCR sequence derives from a woman in her thirties in good health and CMV-seropositive. This chain joins TRBV28 and TRBJ2-1; 8 bases align to TRBD2. The CDR3 reads CASSVLSGDYNEQFF. DNA of the CDR3: TGTGCCAGCAGTGTCCTTAGCGGGGACTACAATGAGCAGTTCTTC.